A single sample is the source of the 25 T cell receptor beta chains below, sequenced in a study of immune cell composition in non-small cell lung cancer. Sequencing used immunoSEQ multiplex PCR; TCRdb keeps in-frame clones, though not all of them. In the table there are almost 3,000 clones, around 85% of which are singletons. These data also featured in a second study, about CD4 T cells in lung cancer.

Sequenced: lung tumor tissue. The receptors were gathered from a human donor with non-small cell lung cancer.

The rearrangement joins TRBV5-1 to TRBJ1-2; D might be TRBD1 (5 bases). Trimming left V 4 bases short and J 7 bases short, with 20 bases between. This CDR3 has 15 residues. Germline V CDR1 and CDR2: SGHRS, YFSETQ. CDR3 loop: CASSLLDPGGTGYTF. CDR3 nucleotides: TGCGCCAGCAGCCTCCTCGACCCCGGGGGGACTGGCTACACCTTC.

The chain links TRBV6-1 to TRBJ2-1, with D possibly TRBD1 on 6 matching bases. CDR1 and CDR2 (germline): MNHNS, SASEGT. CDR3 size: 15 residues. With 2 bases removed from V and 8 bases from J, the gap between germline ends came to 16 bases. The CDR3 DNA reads TGTGCCAGCAGTGAAAGGTCAGGGGCGCCTTATGAGCAGTTCTTC. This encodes CASSERSGAPYEQFF.

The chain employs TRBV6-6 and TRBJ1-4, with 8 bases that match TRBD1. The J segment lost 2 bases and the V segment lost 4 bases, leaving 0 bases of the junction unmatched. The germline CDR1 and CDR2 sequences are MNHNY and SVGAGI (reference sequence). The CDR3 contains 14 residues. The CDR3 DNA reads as TGTGCCAGCAGTTGGACAGGGACTAATGAAAAACTGTTTTTT. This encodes CASSWTGTNEKLFF.

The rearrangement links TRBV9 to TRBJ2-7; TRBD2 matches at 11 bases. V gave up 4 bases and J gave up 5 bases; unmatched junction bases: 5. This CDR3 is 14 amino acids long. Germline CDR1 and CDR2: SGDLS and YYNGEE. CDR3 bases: TGTGCCAGCAGCTCGGGGACTAGCGGCCACGAGCAGTACTTC. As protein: CASSSGTSGHEQYF.

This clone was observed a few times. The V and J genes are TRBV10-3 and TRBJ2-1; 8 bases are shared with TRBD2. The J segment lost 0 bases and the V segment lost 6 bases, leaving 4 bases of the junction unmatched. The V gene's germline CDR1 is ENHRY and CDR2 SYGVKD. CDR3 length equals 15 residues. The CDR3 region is CAIRTSDSSYNEQFF. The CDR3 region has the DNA TGTGCCATCAGGACTAGCGACAGCTCCTACAATGAGCAGTTCTTC.

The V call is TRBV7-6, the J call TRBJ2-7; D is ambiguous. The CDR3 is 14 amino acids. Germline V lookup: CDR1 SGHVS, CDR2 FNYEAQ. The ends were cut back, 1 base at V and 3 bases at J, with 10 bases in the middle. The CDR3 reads CASSLGGASYEQYF. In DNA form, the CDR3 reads TGTGCCAGCAGCTTAGGCGGAGCCAGCTACGAGCAGTACTTC.

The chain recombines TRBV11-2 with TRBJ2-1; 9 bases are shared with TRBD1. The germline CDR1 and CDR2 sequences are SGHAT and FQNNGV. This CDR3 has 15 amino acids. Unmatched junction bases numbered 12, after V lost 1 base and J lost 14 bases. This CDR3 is CASSLGDRVTLYEFF. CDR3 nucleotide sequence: TGTGCCAGCAGCTTAGGGGACAGGGTAACCCTTTACGAGTTCTTC. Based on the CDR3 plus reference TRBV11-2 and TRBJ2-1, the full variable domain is EAGVAQSPRYKIIEKRQSVAFWCNPISGHATLYWYQQILGQGPKLLIQFQNNGVVDDSQLPKDRFSAERLKGVDSTLKIQPAKLEDSAVYLCASSLGDRVTLYEFFGPGTRLTVL.

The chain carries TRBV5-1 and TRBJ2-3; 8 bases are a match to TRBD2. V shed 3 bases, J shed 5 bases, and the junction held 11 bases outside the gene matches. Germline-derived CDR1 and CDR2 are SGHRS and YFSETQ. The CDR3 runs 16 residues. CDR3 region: CASSWKSGGPIDTQYF. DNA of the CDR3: TGCGCCAGCAGCTGGAAATCGGGGGGGCCGATAGATACGCAGTATTTT.

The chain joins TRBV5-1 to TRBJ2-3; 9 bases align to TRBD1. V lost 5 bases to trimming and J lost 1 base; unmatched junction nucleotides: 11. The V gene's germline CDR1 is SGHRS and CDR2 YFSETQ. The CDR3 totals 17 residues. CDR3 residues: CASREGDRDVGTDTQYF. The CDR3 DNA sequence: TGCGCCAGCAGGGAGGGGGACAGGGATGTGGGCACAGATACGCAGTATTTT. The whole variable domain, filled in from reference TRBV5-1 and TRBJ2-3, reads KAGVTQTPRYLIKTRGQQVTLSCSPISGHRSVSWYQQTPGQGLQFLFEYFSETQRNKGNFPGRFSGRQFSNSRSEMNVSTLELGDSALYLCASREGDRDVGTDTQYFGPGTRLTVL.

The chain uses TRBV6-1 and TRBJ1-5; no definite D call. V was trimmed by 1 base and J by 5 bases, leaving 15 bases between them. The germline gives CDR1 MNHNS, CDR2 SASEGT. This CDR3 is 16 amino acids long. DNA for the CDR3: TGTGCCAGCAGTGAAGGGGCAGTCCTTGTGGATCAGCCCCAGCATTTT. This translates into CASSEGAVLVDQPQHF.

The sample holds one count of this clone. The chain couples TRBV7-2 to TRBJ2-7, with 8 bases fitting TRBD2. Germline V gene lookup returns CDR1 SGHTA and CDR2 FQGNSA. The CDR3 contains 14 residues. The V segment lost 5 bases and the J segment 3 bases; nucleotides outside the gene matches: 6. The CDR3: CASSLTSGIYEQYF. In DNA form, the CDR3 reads TGTGCCAGCAGCCTTACTAGCGGCATCTACGAGCAGTACTTC.

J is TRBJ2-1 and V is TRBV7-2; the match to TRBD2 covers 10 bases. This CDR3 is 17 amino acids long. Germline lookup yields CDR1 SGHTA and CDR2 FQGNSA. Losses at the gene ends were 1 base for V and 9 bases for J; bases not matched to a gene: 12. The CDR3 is CASSLEASGGPWGEQFF. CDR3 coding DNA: TGTGCCAGCAGCTTAGAGGCTAGCGGGGGCCCTTGGGGTGAGCAGTTCTTC.

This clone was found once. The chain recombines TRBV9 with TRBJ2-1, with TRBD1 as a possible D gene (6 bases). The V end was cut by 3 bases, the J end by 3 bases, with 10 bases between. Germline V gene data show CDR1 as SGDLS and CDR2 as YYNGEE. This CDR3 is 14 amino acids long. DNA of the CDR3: TGTGCCAGCAGCGAACGGGACAACTACAATGAGCAGTTCTTC. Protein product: CASSERDNYNEQFF.

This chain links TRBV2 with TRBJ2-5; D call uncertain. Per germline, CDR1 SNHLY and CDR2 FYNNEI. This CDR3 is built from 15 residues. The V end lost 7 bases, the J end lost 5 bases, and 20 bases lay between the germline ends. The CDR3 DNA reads TGTGCCAGCACCTCATACGAGGTTCATAGGGAGACCCAGTACTTC. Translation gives CASTSYEVHRETQYF.

The chain's CDR3 is CSVRDNYNQPQHF. In DNA form, the CDR3 reads TGCAGCGTCCGGGACAACTACAATCAGCCCCAGCATTTT. This chain joins TRBV29-1 and TRBJ1-5; D is perhaps TRBD1 (6 bases). Trimming took 6 bases from V and 3 from J, leaving 12 bases between them. From germline, CDR1 is SQVTM and CDR2 ANQGSEA. The CDR3 loop spans 13 amino acids.

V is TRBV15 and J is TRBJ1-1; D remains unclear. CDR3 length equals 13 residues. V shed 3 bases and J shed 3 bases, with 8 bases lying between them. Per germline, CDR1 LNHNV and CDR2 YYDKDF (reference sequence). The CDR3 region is CATSSEADTEAFF. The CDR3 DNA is TGTGCCACCAGCAGCGAGGCGGACACTGAAGCTTTCTTT.

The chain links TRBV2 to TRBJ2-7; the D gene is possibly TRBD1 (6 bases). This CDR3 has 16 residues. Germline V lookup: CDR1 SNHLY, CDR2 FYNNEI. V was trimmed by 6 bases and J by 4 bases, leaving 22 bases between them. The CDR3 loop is CASRAETGPRFYEQYF. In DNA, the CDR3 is TGTGCCAGCAGGGCAGAGACAGGTCCCCGATTTTACGAGCAGTACTTC.

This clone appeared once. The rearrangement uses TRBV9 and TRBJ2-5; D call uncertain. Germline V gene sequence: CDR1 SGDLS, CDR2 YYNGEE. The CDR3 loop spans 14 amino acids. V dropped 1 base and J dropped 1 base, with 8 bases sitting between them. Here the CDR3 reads CASSVSPSQETQYF. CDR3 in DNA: TGTGCCAGCAGCGTATCCCCCAGCCAAGAGACCCAGTACTTC.

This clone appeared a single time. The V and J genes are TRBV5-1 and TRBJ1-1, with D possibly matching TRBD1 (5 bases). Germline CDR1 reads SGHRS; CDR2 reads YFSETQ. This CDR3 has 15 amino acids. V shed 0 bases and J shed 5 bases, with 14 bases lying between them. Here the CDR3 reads CASSLGQPGGTEAFF. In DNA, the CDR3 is TGCGCCAGCAGCTTGGGACAGCCCGGGGGGACTGAAGCTTTCTTT.

The CDR3 nucleotides read TGCGCCAGCAGCTTGGAATGGGTTCGGGATTCACCCCTCCACTTT. Amino acid sequence: CASSLEWVRDSPLHF. The chain is built from TRBV5-1 and TRBJ1-6; D not certain. CDR1 SGHRS and CDR2 YFSETQ come from the germline V gene. Trimming removed 0 bases at V and 8 bases at J, with 12 bases between. CDR3 size: 15 residues.

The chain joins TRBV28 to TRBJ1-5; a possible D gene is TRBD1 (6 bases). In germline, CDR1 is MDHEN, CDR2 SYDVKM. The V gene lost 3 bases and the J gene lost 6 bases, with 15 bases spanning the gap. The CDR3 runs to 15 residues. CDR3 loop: CASSLARGGGQPQHF. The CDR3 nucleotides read TGTGCCAGCAGTTTGGCCAGGGGAGGGGGTCAGCCCCAGCATTTT.

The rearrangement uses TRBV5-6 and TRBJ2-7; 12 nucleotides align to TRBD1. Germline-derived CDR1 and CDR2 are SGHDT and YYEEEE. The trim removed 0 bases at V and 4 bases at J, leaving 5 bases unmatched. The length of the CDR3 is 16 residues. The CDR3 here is CASSLGGQGAPYEQYF. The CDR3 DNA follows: TGTGCCAGCAGCTTGGGGGGACAGGGGGCCCCGTACGAGCAGTACTTC.

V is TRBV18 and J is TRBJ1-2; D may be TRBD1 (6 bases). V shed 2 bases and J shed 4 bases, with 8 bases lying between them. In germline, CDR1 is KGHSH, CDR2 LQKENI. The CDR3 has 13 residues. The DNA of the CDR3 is TGTGCCAGCTCACCAACGGACAGCTATGGCTACACCTTC. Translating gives CASSPTDSYGYTF.

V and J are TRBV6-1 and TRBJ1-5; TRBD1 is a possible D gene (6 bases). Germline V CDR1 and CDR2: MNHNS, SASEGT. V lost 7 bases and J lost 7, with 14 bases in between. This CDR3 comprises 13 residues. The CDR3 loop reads CASMQGISQPQHF. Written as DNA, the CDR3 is TGTGCCAGCATGCAGGGGATTTCGCAGCCCCAGCATTTT.

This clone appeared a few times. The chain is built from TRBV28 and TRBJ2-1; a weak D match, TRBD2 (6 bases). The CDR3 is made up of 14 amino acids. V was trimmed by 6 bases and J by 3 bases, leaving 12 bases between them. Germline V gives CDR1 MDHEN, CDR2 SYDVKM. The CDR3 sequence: CASRPLANYNEQFF. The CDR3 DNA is TGTGCCAGCAGACCGCTAGCGAACTACAATGAGCAGTTCTTC.